The clone carrying this T cell receptor beta chain is medium-sized. No antigen is known for it. This specimen comes from a study of molecular identifiers for immune sequencing clone quantification. Study-wide results and caveats: Detection of one spiked Jurkat cell's TCR RNA reportedly worked in 980,000 or so naive cells.

The V and J ends lost 1 base and 6 bases, in that order; junction bases with no gene match: 3. CDR3 length equals 15 residues. Germline CDR1 is MGHRA and CDR2 is YSYEKL. TCRdb analysed the PCR reads with MiXCR anew, one entry per CDR3 protein. The sample comprises about 9,800 distinct CDR3 sequences, 19% of which are singletons, and about 1.4% rests with the top ten. The chain links TRBV4-1 to TRBJ2-2; 9 bases are a match to TRBD1. The sequence derives from a human donor in good health. Some libraries in this study had Jurkat cell RNA spiked in. Specimen: naive CD8+ T cells from blood, with Jurkat cell RNA spiked in. As for subset: FACS-sorted CD8+CD4-CCR7+CD45RA+ naive T cells. Here the CDR3 reads CASSQGTGAPGELFF. CDR3 coding DNA: TGCGCCAGCAGCCAAGGGACAGGGGCTCCCGGGGAGCTGTTTTTT.